The source of this TCR beta chain is a study of Graves' ophthalmopathy and Graves' hyperthyroidism. The sample holds many counts of this clonotype. The antigen remains undetermined. Compared with germline, one end of the junction differs, possibly owing to a read error. The germline gives CDR1 SSHAT, CDR2 FNYEAQ (reference sequence). The length of the CDR3 is 13 residues. RNA transcripts yielded amplified TCR beta CDR3 regions. HTBI-primed first-round RT-PCR preceded second-round multiplex PCR. TCRdb reanalysed the multiplex PCR reads using MiXCR and keeps one entry per CDR3 protein. This table has hundreds of thousands of distinct CDR3 sequences, 20% to 25% appearing once. Study-wide results and limits: Most thyroid-expanded clonotypes exceeding 0.001 frequency were also found in blood. At 70.59% sensitivity and 72.22% specificity, the model predicted progression of the ophthalmopathy.

The specimen sequenced was peripheral blood. The chain joins TRBV7-7 to TRBJ2-2; D is ambiguous. The TCR was taken from a young woman with stable Graves' hyperthyroidism. CDR3 DNA sequence: TGTGCTAGCAGCTTACATATTACCGGGGAGCTGTTTTTT. This encodes CASSLHITGELFF.